Listed below are T cell receptor beta chains from one sample, sequenced in a study of identical twins. From the 5' RACE reads, TCRdb called clonotypes with MiXCR, one entry per CDR3 protein. Of 1.5 million to 2 million distinct CDR3 sequences in the sample, roughly a third were seen once. Sequencing was performed on cord blood. These receptor sequences come from a newborn girl in good health. Both conserved end residues are part of each CDR3. The order of the fields is J gene, V gene, clone size, D gene, CDR3 protein, CDR3 DNA. The D gene is left open where the match is weak. Size tells how often a clone was seen (once, few, many) or the class of an expanded clone, and some rows leave it out.

J gene: TRBJ2-4
V gene: TRBV12-3/TRBV12-4
clone size: few
D gene: TRBD1
CDR3 protein: CASSPGTGGENIQYF
CDR3 DNA: TGTGCCAGCAGTCCCGGGACAGGGGGCGAAAACATTCAGTACTTC

J gene: TRBJ2-2
V gene: TRBV2
clone size: .
D gene: .
CDR3 protein: CASSEPPKNTGELFF
CDR3 DNA: TGTGCCAGCAGCGAGCCGCCTAAGAACACCGGGGAGCTGTTTTTT

J gene: TRBJ2-7
V gene: TRBV2
clone size: .
D gene: .
CDR3 protein: CASTRAAEQYF
CDR3 DNA: TGTGCCAGCACTCGGGCCGCCGAGCAGTACTTC

J gene: TRBJ2-1
V gene: TRBV2
clone size: .
D gene: TRBD1
CDR3 protein: CASSDRGGYNEQFF
CDR3 DNA: TGTGCCAGCTCCGACAGGGGAGGCTACAATGAGCAGTTCTTC

J gene: TRBJ2-1
V gene: TRBV12-3/TRBV12-4
clone size: few
D gene: .
CDR3 protein: CASRSSISSYNEQFF
CDR3 DNA: TGTGCCAGCAGATCTAGTATTAGCTCCTACAATGAGCAGTTCTTC

J gene: TRBJ2-7
V gene: TRBV11-2
clone size: once
D gene: .
CDR3 protein: CASSRPLGGLRFNEQYF
CDR3 DNA: TGTGCCAGCAGTCGACCCCTTGGGGGGCTAAGGTTCAATGAGCAGTACTTC

J gene: TRBJ1-2
V gene: TRBV20-1
clone size: .
D gene: .
CDR3 protein: CSARSRLPYGYTF
CDR3 DNA: TGCAGTGCGCGAAGCAGGCTCCCCTATGGCTACACCTTC

J gene: TRBJ2-5
V gene: TRBV12-3/TRBV12-4
clone size: .
D gene: TRBD2
CDR3 protein: CASSFSGSGCRETQYF
CDR3 DNA: TGTGCCAGCAGTTTTAGCGGGAGCGGTTGCCGTGAGACCCAGTACTTC

J gene: TRBJ2-7
V gene: TRBV20-1
clone size: few
D gene: TRBD1
CDR3 protein: CSARRDRAAYEQYF
CDR3 DNA: TGCAGTGCTAGGAGGGACAGGGCCGCTTACGAGCAGTACTTC

J gene: TRBJ2-7
V gene: TRBV3-1
clone size: .
D gene: .
CDR3 protein: CASSPTLDTSSYEQYF
CDR3 DNA: TGTGCCAGCAGCCCCACACTTGACACGAGCTCCTACGAGCAGTACTTC

J gene: TRBJ2-1
V gene: TRBV25-1
clone size: few
D gene: TRBD1
CDR3 protein: CASSGARDRGYNEQFF
CDR3 DNA: TGTGCCAGCAGTGGAGCACGGGACAGGGGCTACAATGAGCAGTTCTTC

J gene: TRBJ2-1
V gene: TRBV7-8
clone size: few
D gene: TRBD1
CDR3 protein: CASRPHRGSFINEQFF
CDR3 DNA: TGTGCCAGCAGGCCTCACAGGGGCTCGTTCATCAATGAGCAGTTCTTC

J gene: TRBJ1-6
V gene: TRBV4-2
clone size: .
D gene: .
CDR3 protein: CASSQAGNNSPPHF
CDR3 DNA: TGTGCCAGCAGCCAAGCAGGGAATAATTCACCCCCCCACTTT

J gene: TRBJ2-1
V gene: TRBV25-1
clone size: few
D gene: .
CDR3 protein: CASSEWAGSYNEQFF
CDR3 DNA: TGTGCCAGCAGTGAATGGGCAGGGAGCTACAATGAGCAGTTCTTC

J gene: TRBJ2-3
V gene: TRBV4-1
clone size: .
D gene: .
CDR3 protein: CASSPRPGAGTDTQYF
CDR3 DNA: TGCGCCAGCAGCCCCCGCCCCGGGGCTGGCACAGATACGCAGTATTTT

J gene: TRBJ2-2
V gene: TRBV5-1
clone size: .
D gene: .
CDR3 protein: CASSLAPGDLKLFF
CDR3 DNA: TGCGCCAGCAGCTTGGCTCCGGGGGATTTGAAGCTGTTTTTT

J gene: TRBJ1-4
V gene: TRBV12-3/TRBV12-4
clone size: .
D gene: .
CDR3 protein: CAAANNEKLFF
CDR3 DNA: TGTGCCGCGGCCAACAATGAAAAACTGTTTTTT

J gene: TRBJ2-7
V gene: TRBV21-1
clone size: .
D gene: .
CDR3 protein: CASSAPGQGYEQYF
CDR3 DNA: TGTGCCAGCAGCGCCCCGGGACAGGGATACGAGCAGTACTTC

J gene: TRBJ2-7
V gene: TRBV5-1
clone size: many
D gene: .
CDR3 protein: CATSIDRLSSYEQYF
CDR3 DNA: TGCGCCACCTCAATTGATCGGCTGAGCTCCTACGAGCAGTACTTC